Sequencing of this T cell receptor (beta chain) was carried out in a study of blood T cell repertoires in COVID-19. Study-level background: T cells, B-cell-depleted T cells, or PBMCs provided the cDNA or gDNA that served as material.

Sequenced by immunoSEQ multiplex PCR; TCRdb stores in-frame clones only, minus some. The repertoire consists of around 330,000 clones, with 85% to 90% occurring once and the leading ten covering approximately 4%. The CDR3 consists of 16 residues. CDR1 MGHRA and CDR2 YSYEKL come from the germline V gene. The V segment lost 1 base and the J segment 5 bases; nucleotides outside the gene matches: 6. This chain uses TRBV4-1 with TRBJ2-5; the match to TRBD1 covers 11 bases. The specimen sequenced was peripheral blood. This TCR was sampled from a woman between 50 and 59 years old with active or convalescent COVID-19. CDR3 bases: TGCGCCAGCAGCCAAGGAGGGACAGGGGGTCGGGAGACCCAGTACTTC. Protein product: CASSQGGTGGRETQYF.